Listed below are T cell receptor beta chains from one sample, sequenced in a study of cytomegalovirus exposure and HLA in healthy donors. The assay was immunoSEQ multiplex PCR, and TCRdb's table has in-frame clones only and misses some. The repertoire holds some 150,000 clones, with around 86% as singletons. Sequencing was carried out using PBMCs. Receptors originate from a woman between 50 and 59 years old in good health and CMV-seropositive. The CDR3 runs from the conserved cysteine through the conserved F or W. A D gene is named only where the DNA matches it firmly. Clone size is not always given. Where it is, it says once, few, many or a class for expanded clones.

d_gene,abundance,v_gene,j_gene,CDR3nt,CDR3aa
TRBD2,NA,TRBV29-1,TRBJ2-5,TGCAGCGTGGAGGGTGGGGGGGGTGAGACCCAGTACTTC,CSVEGGGGETQYF
NA,NA,TRBV29-1,TRBJ2-7,TGCAGCGTTTGGGCAGGGCCTGACTTTTTCTACGAGCAGTACTTC,CSVWAGPDFFYEQYF
TRBD2,NA,TRBV11-2,TRBJ2-1,TGTGCCAGCAGCTTAGCAGCGGGAGGGAGTCTCAATGAGCAGTTCTTC,CASSLAAGGSLNEQFF
NA,NA,TRBV30,TRBJ1-1,TGTGCCTGGAGTAAAGTAGGGAGGCGGACTGAAGCTTTCTTT,CAWSKVGRRTEAFF
TRBD1,NA,TRBV7-9,TRBJ1-2,TGTGCCAGCAGCTACCGGGACAGGGATGGCTACACCTTC,CASSYRDRDGYTF
NA,NA,TRBV19,TRBJ1-1,TGTGCCAGTAGTTTGGGACTGGGGGGGGGCTTGGTCACTGAAGCTTTCTTT,CASSLGLGGGLVTEAFF
TRBD1,NA,TRBV19,TRBJ2-7,TGTGCCAGTAGTCCGGGACAGTCCTCCTACGAGCAGTACTTC,CASSPGQSSYEQYF
NA,NA,TRBV7-3,TRBJ1-2,TGTGCCAGCAGCTTAAAAGGAGGAAATGGCTATGGCTACACCTTC,CASSLKGGNGYGYTF
NA,NA,TRBV9,TRBJ2-5,TGTGCCAGCAGCGCCGCCCCTAGCGCACAAGAGACCCAGTACTTC,CASSAAPSAQETQYF
TRBD2,few,TRBV27,TRBJ2-1,TGTGCCAGCAGTCCCCGGCTAGCGGGGGGGCTCAATGAGCAGTTCTTC,CASSPRLAGGLNEQFF
TRBD1,NA,TRBV18,TRBJ1-1,TGTGCCAGCTCACCGGGACAGGGGGATGGATACACTGAAGCTTTCTTT,CASSPGQGDGYTEAFF
NA,NA,TRBV28,TRBJ1-1,TGTGCCAGCAGAATCAGGGAAGGCACTGAAGCTTTCTTT,CASRIREGTEAFF
NA,once,TRBV19,TRBJ1-1,TGTGCCAGTAGTATGAGGAGGAACACTGAAGCTTTCTTT,CASSMRRNTEAFF
NA,NA,TRBV6-5,TRBJ2-2,TGTGCCAGCAGTTACGGGACTTTGAACACCGGGGAGCTGTTTTTT,CASSYGTLNTGELFF
TRBD1,NA,TRBV29-1,TRBJ1-2,TGCAGCGTTGAGACAGGGGTCTATGGCTACACCTTC,CSVETGVYGYTF
TRBD2,NA,TRBV9,TRBJ2-5,TGTGCCAGCAGCGCCGGACTAGCGGGGGGGCCAGGGGAGACCCAGTACTTC,CASSAGLAGGPGETQYF
NA,NA,TRBV9,TRBJ1-4,TGTGCCAGCAGCGTAGCCGCTGAGTTGGGCTATGAAAAACTGTTTTTT,CASSVAAELGYEKLFF
TRBD1,NA,TRBV2,TRBJ1-1,TGTGCCAGCAGGGACAGGGTGGGCAACACTGAAGCTTTCTTT,CASRDRVGNTEAFF
TRBD1,once,TRBV6-6,TRBJ1-2,TGTGCCCAAAAAAAATGGACAGGCCCTGCCTATGGCTACACCTTC,CAQKKWTGPAYGYTF
TRBD1,NA,TRBV27,TRBJ2-7,TGTGCCAGCAGTCTGGGACAGGGGGGCGAGCAGTACTTC,CASSLGQGGEQYF
TRBD1,few,TRBV7-2,TRBJ1-2,TGTGCCAGCAGCGCACAGGGGGGCAACTATGGCTACACCTTC,CASSAQGGNYGYTF
NA,NA,TRBV15,TRBJ1-5,TGTGCCACCAGCCCTACAGGGCCGGAGCCCCAGCATTTT,CATSPTGPEPQHF
NA,once,TRBV7-8,TRBJ2-1,TGTGCCAGCAGCTTAGCGCTGGTGGCCCCGTCGGGTAGACCGGAGCCTGAGCAGTTCTTC,CASSLALVAPSGRPEPEQFF
TRBD2,NA,TRBV4-2,TRBJ2-3,TGTGCCAGCAGCCGGACTAGCGGGGGAACCACAGATACGCAGTATTTT,CASSRTSGGTTDTQYF
NA,NA,TRBV5-4,TRBJ2-7,TGTGCCAGCAGCTCGGGCCGGGATGTATTCGGGGCCTACGAGCAGTACTTC,CASSSGRDVFGAYEQYF
TRBD2,NA,TRBV29-1,TRBJ2-7,TGCAGCGTTGTCCTAGCCACTAGCGGGAGCTCCTACGAGCAGTACTTC,CSVVLATSGSSYEQYF
NA,NA,TRBV30,TRBJ2-7,TGTGCCTGGAACAGGGAGAGTCTCGAGCAGTACTTC,CAWNRESLEQYF